These T cell receptor beta chains were read from a single sample in a study of CD8 T cells in Susac syndrome. TCRdb itself ran the immunoSEQ multiplex PCR reads through MiXCR, one entry per CDR3 protein. The sample includes 110,000 to 150,000 distinct CDR3 sequences, approximately 95% seen only once; the top ten take approximately 0.25%. Input material: CD8+ T cells from PBMCs. Receptors originate from a human donor in good health. Each CDR3 is given with its conserved first and last residue. The D gene is left open where the match is weak. Not all rows give a size; the values are once, few, many and, for expanded clones, a class.

j_gene | d_gene | abundance | v_gene | CDR3aa | CDR3nt
TRBJ2-1 | TRBD1 | NA | TRBV7-9 | CASSFPGTGYNEQFF | TGTGCCAGCAGCTTTCCCGGGACAGGGTACAATGAGCAGTTCTTC
TRBJ2-1 | NA | NA | TRBV7-9 | CASLRTSIYNEQFF | TGTGCCAGTCTGAGGACTTCCATTTACAATGAGCAGTTCTTC
TRBJ2-3 | NA | NA | TRBV7-8 | CASSALAYGTDTQYF | TGTGCCAGCAGCGCTCTAGCATATGGCACAGATACGCAGTATTTT
TRBJ1-2 | NA | NA | TRBV21-1 | CASSKWGRGHGYTF | TGTGCCAGCAGCAAATGGGGCAGGGGCCATGGCTACACCTTC
TRBJ1-2 | TRBD1 | once | TRBV12-3/TRBV12-4 | CASSSDQGAVYGYTF | TGTGCCAGCAGTAGTGACCAGGGGGCCGTCTATGGCTACACCTTC
TRBJ1-5 | TRBD1 | NA | TRBV20-1 | CSAGPPLEQGWEPQHF | TGCAGTGCTGGTCCTCCCTTGGAACAGGGGTGGGAGCCCCAGCATTTT
TRBJ1-3 | NA | NA | TRBV29-1 | CSVEVPLNTIYF | TGCAGCGTTGAAGTTCCACTAAACACCATATATTTT
TRBJ2-3 | TRBD2 | NA | TRBV29-1 | CSVEASGGRIESDTQYF | TGCAGCGTTGAGGCTTCCGGCGGGAGAATCGAATCAGATACGCAGTATTTT
TRBJ2-7 | NA | NA | TRBV7-9 | CASSLSGLYSYEQYF | TGTGCCAGCAGCTTATCCGGGCTATACTCCTACGAGCAGTACTTC
TRBJ2-5 | NA | NA | TRBV28 | CASTTVMGTQYF | TGTGCCAGCACCACGGTAATGGGGACCCAGTACTTC
TRBJ2-5 | TRBD2 | NA | TRBV5-1 | CASSLAGSGREETQYF | TGCGCCAGCAGCTTGGCCGGTAGCGGGAGAGAAGAGACCCAGTACTTC
TRBJ1-5 | TRBD1 | NA | TRBV6-6 | CASSYATGVDQPQHF | TGTGCCAGCAGTTACGCGACAGGGGTGGATCAGCCCCAGCATTTT
TRBJ2-2 | TRBD1 | NA | TRBV20-1 | CSASGQGPLKGGELFF | TGCAGTGCTAGTGGACAGGGGCCACTAAAAGGCGGGGAGCTGTTTTTT
TRBJ2-7 | NA | NA | TRBV6-1 | CASSEGGGGYEQYF | TGTGCCAGCAGTGAAGGAGGGGGAGGATACGAGCAGTACTTC
TRBJ2-2 | NA | NA | TRBV20-1 | CSAREMNTGELFF | TGCAGTGCTAGAGAAATGAACACCGGGGAGCTGTTTTTT
TRBJ2-1 | TRBD2 | NA | TRBV6-1 | CASSPTGTSGIEQFF | TGTGCCAGCTCTCCTACCGGGACTAGCGGGATCGAGCAGTTCTTC
TRBJ2-1 | TRBD2 | NA | TRBV12-3/TRBV12-4 | CASRTTSGKNNEQFF | TGTGCCAGCAGGACCACTAGCGGGAAGAACAATGAGCAGTTCTTC
TRBJ2-3 | TRBD2 | NA | TRBV28 | CASSFLGLAGGTDTQYF | TGTGCCAGCAGTTTCTTGGGACTAGCGGGAGGGACAGATACGCAGTATTTT
TRBJ2-7 | NA | NA | TRBV27 | CASSISPGYEQYF | TGTGCCAGCAGCATCTCGCCGGGGTACGAGCAGTACTTC
TRBJ2-1 | TRBD2 | NA | TRBV7-8 | CASRRTSGGGDEQFF | TGTGCCAGCAGGCGGACTAGCGGGGGGGGAGATGAGCAGTTCTTC
TRBJ2-3 | NA | NA | TRBV20-1 | CSARRGLTDTQYF | TGCAGTGCTAGAAGGGGTCTCACAGATACGCAGTATTTT
TRBJ2-1 | TRBD2 | NA | TRBV6-2/TRBV6-3 | CASSSSGRIYNEQFF | TGTGCCAGCAGTTCTAGCGGGAGAATTTACAATGAGCAGTTCTTC
TRBJ2-7 | NA | NA | TRBV29-1 | CSVVEIYEQYF | TGCAGCGTTGTAGAGATCTACGAGCAGTACTTC
TRBJ2-1 | NA | NA | TRBV29-1 | CSVEGTDNSYNEQFF | TGCAGCGTTGAAGGGACGGATAATTCCTACAATGAGCAGTTCTTC
TRBJ2-2 | NA | NA | TRBV28 | CASMRGGNTGELFF | TGTGCCAGCATGAGGGGAGGGAACACCGGGGAGCTGTTTTTT
TRBJ2-1 | NA | NA | TRBV6-6 | CASIQSGSYNEQFF | TGTGCCAGCATCCAAAGCGGCTCCTACAATGAGCAGTTCTTC
TRBJ2-7 | TRBD1 | NA | TRBV5-1 | CASSSRTGSEQYF | TGCGCCAGCAGCTCTCGGACAGGCTCCGAGCAGTACTTC
TRBJ1-1 | NA | NA | TRBV12-3/TRBV12-4 | CASSLASANTEAFF | TGTGCCAGCAGTTTAGCCTCGGCAAACACTGAAGCTTTCTTT
TRBJ2-1 | TRBD2 | NA | TRBV5-4 | CASSLELAVEQFF | TGTGCCAGCAGCTTGGAACTAGCGGTCGAGCAGTTCTTC
TRBJ2-7 | NA | NA | TRBV7-9 | CASSLVQPGYEQYF | TGTGCCAGCAGCTTAGTTCAGCCCGGTTACGAGCAGTACTTC